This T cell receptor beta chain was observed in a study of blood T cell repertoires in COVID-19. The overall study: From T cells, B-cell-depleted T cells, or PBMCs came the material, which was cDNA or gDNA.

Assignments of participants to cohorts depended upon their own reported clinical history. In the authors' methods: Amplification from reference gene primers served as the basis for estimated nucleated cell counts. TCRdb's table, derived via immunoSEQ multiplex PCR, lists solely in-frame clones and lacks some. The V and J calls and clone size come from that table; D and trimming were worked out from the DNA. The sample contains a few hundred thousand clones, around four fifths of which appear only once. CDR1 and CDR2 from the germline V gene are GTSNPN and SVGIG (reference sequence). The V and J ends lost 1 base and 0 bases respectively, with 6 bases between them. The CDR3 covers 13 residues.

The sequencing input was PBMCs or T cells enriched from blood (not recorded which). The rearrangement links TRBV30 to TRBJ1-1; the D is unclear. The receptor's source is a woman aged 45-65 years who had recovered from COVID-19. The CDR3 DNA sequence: TGTGCCTGGAGTGGTCAGGTGAACACTGAAGCTTTCTTT. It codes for CAWSGQVNTEAFF.